This is a list of T cell receptor beta chains from one sample in a study of glioma-infiltrating T cells after dendritic cell vaccination. Only in-frame clones appear in the TCRdb table, and some are missing; sequencing was by immunoSEQ multiplex PCR. The repertoire consists of around 87,000 clones, with 75% to 90% occurring once and the leading ten covering around 6.5%. Sequenced material: blood, taken after dendritic cell vaccination. These receptors originate from a human donor with glioblastoma. CDR3s include the opening cysteine and the closing phenylalanine or tryptophan. The D gene is left open where the match is weak. Clone size is shown for a subset of rows, as once, few, many or a class of expanded clone.

CASSSGDRGGFYEQYF TGTGCCAGCAGTTCAGGGGACAGGGGAGGATTCTACGAGCAGTACTTC TRBV27 . TRBD1 TRBJ2-7
CASRAGSYNEQFF TGTGCCAGCAGGGCCGGGAGTTACAATGAGCAGTTCTTC TRBV5-4 . . TRBJ2-1
CASSAGQGRTYEQYF TGTGCCAGCAGCGCGGGACAGGGGCGAACCTACGAGCAGTACTTC TRBV9 . TRBD1 TRBJ2-7
CASSSNRDNEQFF TGTGCCAGCAGTTCAAACAGGGACAATGAGCAGTTCTTC TRBV2 . . TRBJ2-1
CASSYYRASEKLFF TGTGCCAGCAGTTACTACAGGGCCTCTGAAAAACTGTTTTTT TRBV6-5 . . TRBJ1-4
CATSRVGQPRSGAQYF TGTGCCACCAGCAGAGTGGGACAACCGCGATCCGGGGCCCAGTACTTC TRBV15 . . TRBJ2-5
CASSITGLPNYGYTF TGTGCCAGCAGCATTACAGGGCTACCTAACTATGGCTACACCTTC TRBV5-8 . . TRBJ1-2
CASSLVGQGGYNSPLHF TGTGCCAGCAGCTTAGTGGGACAGGGTGGTTATAATTCACCCCTCCACTTT TRBV7-9 . TRBD1 TRBJ1-6
CASRAGTVTYEQYF TGTGCCAGCAGAGCCGGGACAGTGACCTACGAGCAGTACTTC TRBV6-1 . TRBD1 TRBJ2-7
CASSVGGLLDYGYTF TGTGCCAGCAGCGTAGGAGGGCTCCTAGACTATGGCTACACCTTC TRBV9 few . TRBJ1-2
CASRKTVSFYGYTF TGTGCCAGCAGAAAAACAGTGAGTTTCTATGGCTACACCTTC TRBV2 . . TRBJ1-2